The next 20 T cell receptor beta chains were all read from a single sample in a study of blood T cell repertoires in COVID-19. The protocol was immunoSEQ multiplex PCR, while the TCRdb copy is restricted to in-frame clones and leaves out a portion. The repertoire holds around 210,000 clones, roughly 88% seen once, with about 13% in the top ten. Input material: peripheral blood. Receptor source: a human donor in a cohort sampled during active COVID-19.

This clone was seen once. The chain links TRBV19 to TRBJ2-5; 9 bases agree with TRBD2. Trimming took 5 bases from V and 5 from J; bases not matched to a gene: 3. Germline CDR1 and CDR2: LNHDA and SQIVND (reference sequence). The CDR3 extends over 13 amino acids. CDR3 sequence: CASSPSGMETQYF. The DNA for the CDR3 is TGTGCCAGTAGTCCTAGCGGGATGGAGACCCAGTACTTC.

The chain is built from TRBV14 and TRBJ2-7; maybe TRBD2 (5 bases). Germline-derived CDR1 and CDR2 are SGHDN and FVKESK. The CDR3 consists of 14 residues. Trimming removed 4 bases at V and 7 bases at J, with 17 bases between. The CDR3 DNA follows: TGTGCCAGCAGCCGGGAACGACTATGGGATGAGCAGTACTTC. Translation: CASSRERLWDEQYF.

The gene calls are TRBV2 and TRBJ1-4; weak D call: TRBD1 (6 bases). Germline CDR1 reads SNHLY; CDR2 reads FYNNEI. The V end lost 6 bases, the J end lost 13 bases, and 12 bases lay between the germline ends. This CDR3 is built from 11 residues. The CDR3 is CASRRTVLLFF. CDR3 sequence (DNA): TGTGCCAGCAGAAGGACAGTCTTACTGTTTTTT.

The J gene is TRBJ2-1, the V gene TRBV28, with TRBD2 matching over 9 bases. Germline CDR1 reads MDHEN; CDR2 reads SYDVKM. This CDR3 is 17 amino acids long. V lost 2 bases, J lost 8 bases, and 13 bases stayed unmatched. This CDR3 reads CASSLPSLEAGGYEQFF. The CDR3 DNA reads TGTGCCAGCAGTTTACCGAGTCTGGAAGCGGGAGGCTATGAGCAGTTCTTC.

The chain combines TRBV7-9 with TRBJ2-3; a weak D match, TRBD1 (5 bases). There are 14 residues in the CDR3. The ends were cut back, 4 bases at V and 2 bases at J, with 10 bases in the middle. The V gene's germline CDR1 is SEHNR and CDR2 FQNEAQ (reference sequence). CDR3 nucleotide sequence: TGTGCCAGCAGCTCCCCGACAGACACAGATACGCAGTATTTT. It encodes CASSSPTDTDTQYF.

This clone was seen just once. The gene calls are TRBV6-5 and TRBJ1-1; 9 nucleotides match TRBD1. V shed 2 bases, J shed 3 bases, and the junction held 7 bases outside the gene matches. The germline V gene encodes CDR1 MNHEY and CDR2 SVGAGI. CDR3 length: 16 amino acids. The CDR3 DNA is TGTGCCAGCAGTTACATGCCGGGACAGGGAGACACTGAAGCTTTCTTT. It translates to CASSYMPGQGDTEAFF.

V usage is TRBV24-1 and J usage is TRBJ2-5; 10 nucleotides agree with TRBD1. Per germline, CDR1 KGHDR and CDR2 SFDVKD. V lost 0 bases to trimming and J lost 4 bases; unmatched junction nucleotides: 1. CDR3 length equals 15 residues. CDR3 sequence: CATSDLRTGGETQYF. The CDR3, as DNA: TGTGCCACCAGTGATTTGCGGACAGGGGGAGAGACCCAGTACTTC.

V usage is TRBV13 and J usage is TRBJ2-7, with D unresolved. Trimming cost V 5 bases and J 3 bases, with 14 bases left between them. The germline V gene encodes CDR1 PRHDT and CDR2 FYEKMQ (reference sequence). The CDR3 runs 14 residues. In DNA, the CDR3 is TGTGCCAGCAGCCGCCGCGGCTCGGGCTACGAGCAGTACTTC. Its translation: CASSRRGSGYEQYF. Full variable domain (remainder filled in from reference TRBV13 and TRBJ2-7): AAGVIQSPRHLIKEKRETATLKCYPIPRHDTVYWYQQGPGQDPQFLISFYEKMQSDKGSIPDRFSAQQFSDYHSELNMSSLELGDSALYFCASSRRGSGYEQYFGPGTRLTVT.

The rearrangement joins TRBV20-1 to TRBJ1-6; 7 bases align to TRBD1. This CDR3 is built from 10 residues. Germline V gives CDR1 DFQATT, CDR2 SNEGSKA (reference sequence). The junction had 3 bases not matched to a gene; V was cut back by 5 bases and J by 14 bases. The CDR3 spells CSAGTDALHF. CDR3 nucleotides: TGCAGTGCTGGGACAGACGCCCTCCACTTT.

V is TRBV7-8 and J is TRBJ2-7; tentatively, D is TRBD2 (5 bases). The CDR3 is made up of 13 amino acids. The germline V and J ends were trimmed by 2 bases and 5 bases, with 10 bases remaining between them. Germline CDR1 is SGHVS and CDR2 is FQNEAQ. CDR3 region: CASSLLRRHEQYF. The CDR3 coding sequence is TGTGCCAGCAGCTTACTCCGGAGGCACGAGCAGTACTTC.

The chain is built from TRBV25-1 and TRBJ2-1, with 7 bases fitting TRBD2. Trimming removed 8 bases from V and 3 bases from J; junction bases left unmatched: 10. This CDR3 is 15 amino acids long. The germline CDR1 and CDR2 sequences are MGHDK and SYGVNS. The CDR3 protein is CASGGSGRSYNEQFF. DNA for the CDR3: TGTGCCAGCGGAGGTAGCGGGCGCAGCTACAATGAGCAGTTCTTC.

This sequence joins TRBV25-1 and TRBJ2-2; tentatively, D is TRBD2 (6 bases). Germline V lookup: CDR1 MGHDK, CDR2 SYGVNS. V was cut by 1 base and J by 4 bases, with 10 bases left in between. The CDR3 spans 15 residues. The CDR3 bases are TGTGCCAGCAGTGAATCTTGGAGGGTCACCGGGGAGCTGTTTTTT. The encoded protein is CASSESWRVTGELFF. Full variable domain (rest looked up from reference TRBV25-1 and TRBJ2-2): EADIYQTPRYLVIGTGKKITLECSQTMGHDKMYWYQQDPGMELHLIHYSYGVNSTEKGDLSSESTVSRIRTEHFPLTLESARPSHTSQYLCASSESWRVTGELFFGEGSRLTVL.

The chain links TRBV6-5 to TRBJ2-2; unclear D gene. The CDR3 extends over 14 amino acids. Per the germline V gene, CDR1 is MNHEY and CDR2 is SVGAGI. Trimming removed 2 bases from V and 0 bases from J, with 4 bases in between. CDR3 region: CASSYGANTGELFF. CDR3 DNA: TGTGCCAGCAGTTACGGAGCGAACACCGGGGAGCTGTTTTTT.

The chain combines TRBV10-2 with TRBJ1-5; D ambiguous. V was cut by 9 bases and J by 0 bases, with 6 bases left in between. CDR1 WSHSY and CDR2 SAAADI come from the germline V gene. The CDR3 extends over 12 amino acids. CDR3 in DNA: TGCGCCAGTCAGGATAGCAATCAGCCCCAGCATTTT. It specifies CASQDSNQPQHF.

The chain joins TRBV5-5 to TRBJ2-7; 13 bases are shared with TRBD2. Germline values: CDR1 SGHKS, CDR2 YYEKEE (reference sequence). The trim removed 4 bases at V and 4 bases at J, leaving 14 bases unmatched. This CDR3 contains 18 residues. This CDR3 reads CASSPRQRTSGSRYEQYF. The CDR3 DNA follows: TGTGCCAGCAGCCCACGACAGCGGACTAGCGGGAGTAGGTACGAGCAGTACTTC.

V gene TRBV18 combines with J gene TRBJ2-3, with 7 bases lining up with TRBD1. Germline trimming cut 8 bases from V and 2 bases from J; bases unmatched to any gene: 7. This CDR3 is built from 14 residues. The germline V gene has CDR1 KGHSH and CDR2 LQKENI. The CDR3 region is CASRDRENTDTQYF. In nucleotides, the CDR3 is TGTGCCAGCCGGGACAGAGAGAACACAGATACGCAGTATTTT.

V gene TRBV29-1 combines with J gene TRBJ1-1; no clear D gene. In germline, CDR1 is SQVTM, CDR2 ANQGSEA. The CDR3 length is 11 residues. Trimming took 4 bases from V and 6 from J, leaving 9 bases between them. The CDR3, as DNA: TGCAGCGTTGGTGAAGGAGCTGAAGCTTTCTTT. This encodes CSVGEGAEAFF. The full variable domain, completed using reference TRBV29-1 and TRBJ1-1, is SAVISQKPSRDICQRGTSLTIQCQVDSQVTMMFWYRQQPGQSLTLIATANQGSEATYESGFVIDKFPISRPNLTFSTLTVSNMSPEDSSIYLCSVGEGAEAFFGQGTRLTVV.

The chain couples TRBV28 to TRBJ1-1; 10 bases map to TRBD1. The junction had 9 bases not matched to a gene; V was cut back by 7 bases and J by 10 bases. Germline assignment: CDR1 MDHEN and CDR2 SYDVKM. There are 13 residues in the CDR3. For the CDR3, the DNA is TGTGCCAGCACCCCCGGACAGGGGGGGACAGCTTTCTTT. Amino acids: CASTPGQGGTAFF.

The genes are TRBV7-9 and TRBJ2-1, with 8 bases lining up with TRBD2. Per the germline V gene, CDR1 is SEHNR and CDR2 is FQNEAQ (reference sequence). V lost 5 bases and J lost 5; bases outside the gene matches: 8. The CDR3 covers 15 residues. The chain's CDR3 is CASSPPGLVDNEQFF. The CDR3 DNA reads as TGTGCCAGCAGCCCCCCGGGACTAGTGGACAATGAGCAGTTCTTC.

The chain is built from TRBV25-1 and TRBJ1-4; TRBD1 is a possible D gene (5 bases). There are 16 residues in the CDR3. V was pared by 2 bases and J by 1 base, with 11 bases between. Germline V gene sequence: CDR1 MGHDK, CDR2 SYGVNS. CDR3 nucleotide sequence: TGTGCCAGCAGTGAAGGGAGGGGTTTAACTAATGAAAAACTGTTTTTT. Residues: CASSEGRGLTNEKLFF.